Below are 26 T cell receptor beta chains sequenced from a single sample in a study of blood T cell repertoires in COVID-19. Method: immunoSEQ multiplex PCR; TCRdb's copy keeps in-frame clones and lacks some. The sample has over 200,000 clones; 90% to 95% are singletons. Sequences were obtained from peripheral blood. These TCRs come from a man aged 30 to 45 with acute or convalescent COVID-19.

The V and J genes are TRBV29-1 and TRBJ2-7, with TRBD1 as a possible D gene (6 bases). Trimming pared 5 bases from V and 0 bases from J, leaving 14 bases between. The CDR3 loop spans 14 amino acids. Germline V gene sequence: CDR1 SQVTM, CDR2 ANQGSEA. This chain's CDR3 is CSVSQGSSSYEQYF. CDR3 coding DNA: TGCAGCGTTTCTCAGGGGTCTTCCTCCTACGAGCAGTACTTC.

This chain uses TRBV7-3 with TRBJ2-1; 7 bases are a match to TRBD2. The V gene end was trimmed by 5 bases and the J gene end by 2 bases; junction bases not matched to a gene: 9. CDR3 size: 16 residues. CDR1 is SGHTA, CDR2 FQGTGA, per germline. CDR3 amino acids: CASSPSGRGTYNEQFF. In DNA form, the CDR3 reads TGTGCCAGCAGCCCAAGCGGGCGGGGGACCTACAATGAGCAGTTCTTC. Drawing the rest from reference TRBV7-3 and TRBJ2-1, the complete variable domain is GAGVSQTPSNKVTEKGKYVELRCDPISGHTALYWYRQSLGQGPEFLIYFQGTGAADDSGLPNDRFFAVRPEGSVSTLKIQRTERGDSAVYLCASSPSGRGTYNEQFFGPGTRLTVL.

This clone was seen a single time. This chain connects TRBV6-5 to TRBJ2-2, with D unresolved. CDR3 length: 12 amino acids. The germline V gene has CDR1 MNHEY and CDR2 SVGAGI. Trimming removed 6 bases at V and 2 bases at J, with 4 bases between. CDR3 region: CASSFNTGELFF. As DNA, the CDR3 is TGTGCCAGCAGCTTCAACACCGGGGAGCTGTTTTTT.

This rearrangement joins TRBV28 to TRBJ2-2, with D hard to call. The germline V and J ends were trimmed by 3 bases and 6 bases, with 14 bases remaining between them. This CDR3 contains 15 residues. The germline V gene has CDR1 MDHEN and CDR2 SYDVKM. The DNA of the CDR3 is TGTGCCAGCAGTTTTCCCAGGCTGCGCGCCGGGGAGCTGTTTTTT. It encodes CASSFPRLRAGELFF. The full variable domain, its missing parts supplied by reference TRBV28 and TRBJ2-2, is DVKVTQSSRYLVKRTGEKVFLECVQDMDHENMFWYRQDPGLGLRLIYFSYDVKMKEKGDIPEGYSVSREKKERFSLILESASTNQTSMYLCASSFPRLRAGELFFGEGSRLTVL.

V is TRBV2 and J is TRBJ1-1; 8 nucleotides match TRBD1. Germline V gene lookup returns CDR1 SNHLY and CDR2 FYNNEI. Germline trimming cut 8 bases from V and 4 bases from J; bases unmatched to any gene: 9. This CDR3 is built from 14 residues. CDR3 coding DNA: TGTGCCAGCGGAGTACAGGGGGGGGTCACTGAAGCTTTCTTT. Its translation: CASGVQGGVTEAFF.

V gene TRBV14 combines with J gene TRBJ2-1, with 10 positions matching TRBD2. The V segment lost 4 bases and the J segment 7 bases; nucleotides outside the gene matches: 4. CDR1 is SGHDN, CDR2 FVKESK, per germline. The CDR3 contains 14 residues. The CDR3 sequence: CASSRSGRGNEQFF. The CDR3 bases are TGTGCCAGCAGCCGAAGCGGGAGGGGGAATGAGCAGTTCTTC.

This clone turned up a few times. V is TRBV6-5 and J is TRBJ2-2, with 7 bases that match TRBD1. The J segment lost 7 bases and the V segment lost 7 bases, leaving 9 bases of the junction unmatched. CDR1 is MNHEY, CDR2 SVGAGI, per germline. The length of the CDR3 is 14 residues. CDR3 protein: CASKTGSTVGELFF. The CDR3 nucleotides are TGTGCCAGCAAGACAGGGTCTACAGTCGGGGAGCTGTTTTTT.

V and J are TRBV7-3 and TRBJ2-7; tentative D call: TRBD2 (7 bases). V lost 5 bases, J lost 4 bases, and 12 bases lay in between. CDR3 length: 13 residues. Germline V CDR1 and CDR2: SGHTA, FQGTGA. CDR3 DNA: TGTGCCAGCAGCCGGGGGGCAGGATACGAGCAGTACTTC. It specifies CASSRGAGYEQYF.

This clone was counted a few times. The V and J genes are TRBV30 and TRBJ1-5; the D gene is possibly TRBD1 (6 bases). V was trimmed by 1 base and J by 5 bases, leaving 12 bases between them. Germline V lookup: CDR1 GTSNPN, CDR2 SVGIG (reference sequence). The CDR3 has 14 residues. CDR3 sequence reads: CAWSAVAGDQPQHF. The DNA of the CDR3 is TGTGCCTGGAGTGCGGTGGCAGGGGATCAGCCCCAGCATTTT.

The chain couples TRBV28 to TRBJ1-5; the D is unclear. V lost 3 bases and J lost 4, with 16 bases in between. CDR3 length: 16 amino acids. Germline-derived CDR1 and CDR2 are MDHEN and SYDVKM. The CDR3 DNA follows: TGTGCCAGCAGTTTCCTTGGGAGGGCACCAAATCAGCCCCAGCATTTT. Amino acids: CASSFLGRAPNQPQHF.

The rearrangement joins TRBV4-1 to TRBJ2-7; tentatively, D is TRBD1 (5 bases). The CDR3 consists of 14 residues. From germline, CDR1 is MGHRA and CDR2 YSYEKL. Trimming shortened V by 6 bases and J by 2 bases, and 14 bases separated the two germline ends. CDR3 loop: CASSRTGLTYEQYF. CDR3 sequence (DNA): TGCGCCAGCAGTCGTACAGGCCTGACCTACGAGCAGTACTTC.

In this sample, this clone turned up once. The gene calls are TRBV7-3 and TRBJ2-1; 10 nucleotides line up with TRBD2. The CDR3 runs 16 residues. CDR1 SGHTA and CDR2 FQGTGA come from the germline V gene. V was clipped by 5 bases and J by 3 bases; unmatched bases: 7. CDR3 protein: CASSPQAGGIYNEQFF. The CDR3 DNA reads TGTGCCAGCAGCCCTCAAGCGGGGGGGATCTACAATGAGCAGTTCTTC.

This clone appeared a few times. V gene TRBV19 combines with J gene TRBJ2-2, with a weak D call TRBD1 (5 bases). CDR1 is LNHDA, CDR2 SQIVND, per germline (reference sequence). This CDR3 region has 14 residues. The V and J ends lost 3 bases and 6 bases respectively, with 11 bases between them. The CDR3 DNA follows: TGTGCCAGTAGTATTGATAGGGGTCCCGGGGAGCTGTTTTTT. Encoded protein: CASSIDRGPGELFF. The complete variable domain, with remaining parts taken from reference TRBV19 and TRBJ2-2, reads DGGITQSPKYLFRKEGQNVTLSCEQNLNHDAMYWYRQDPGQGLRLIYYSQIVNDFQKGDIAEGYSVSREKKESFPLTVTSAQKNPTAFYLCASSIDRGPGELFFGEGSRLTVL.

The chain combines TRBV3-1 (or the pseudogene TRBV3-2) with TRBJ2-1, with D unresolved. Germline CDR1 reads LGHDT; CDR2 reads YNNKEL (reference sequence). CDR3 length equals 13 residues. Trimming removed 4 bases from V and 4 bases from J, with 8 bases in between. CDR3 DNA sequence: TGTGCCAGCAGCCGTCTCAGTTACAATGAGCAGTTCTTC. Translating gives CASSRLSYNEQFF.

The genes are TRBV6-1 and TRBJ1-1, with TRBD1 matching 12 bases. CDR3 length: 16 amino acids. Losses at the gene ends were 1 base for V and 4 bases for J; bases not matched to a gene: 4. Germline assignment: CDR1 MNHNS and CDR2 SASEGT. The CDR3: CASSEVPGQGATEAFF. The CDR3 nucleotides read TGTGCCAGCAGTGAAGTCCCGGGACAGGGGGCCACTGAAGCTTTCTTT.

V is TRBV9 and J is TRBJ2-7; 10 bases fit TRBD2. This CDR3 region has 15 residues. Germline V lookup: CDR1 SGDLS, CDR2 YYNGEE. The trim removed 3 bases at V and 7 bases at J, leaving 10 bases unmatched. CDR3 amino acids: CASSGLAGAAGEQYF. As DNA, the CDR3 is TGTGCCAGCAGCGGCCTAGCGGGGGCCGCCGGGGAGCAGTACTTC.

This chain uses TRBV14 with TRBJ1-6; D ambiguous. Germline V gives CDR1 SGHDN, CDR2 FVKESK. Between the trimmed V and J ends, which lost 2 bases and 12 bases, there was a span of 14 bases. This CDR3 contains 14 residues. DNA of the CDR3: TGTGCCAGCAGCCAACAACAGCCACCCGGACCCCTCCACTTT. Translation gives CASSQQQPPGPLHF.

The CDR3 loop reads CASSPKTSGLYNEQFF. CDR3 DNA: TGTGCCAGCAGCCCAAAGACTAGCGGACTCTACAATGAGCAGTTCTTC. The chain carries TRBV11-1 and TRBJ2-1; TRBD2 matches 9 bases. CDR3 length: 16 amino acids. Trimming removed 5 bases from V and 3 bases from J; junction bases left unmatched: 8. CDR1 and CDR2 from the germline V gene are SGHAT and FQDESV (reference sequence).

The genes are TRBV5-6 and TRBJ1-4; 9 bases fit TRBD1. Germline CDR1 and CDR2: SGHDT and YYEEEE. The ends lost 0 bases at V and 7 bases at J; junction bases unmatched: 4. The CDR3 contains 15 residues. CDR3 amino acids: CASSLAGTGFEKLFF. DNA of the CDR3: TGTGCCAGCAGCTTGGCCGGGACAGGGTTTGAAAAACTGTTTTTT.

The V gene is TRBV4-1, the J gene TRBJ2-7, with TRBD2 as a possible D gene (6 bases). This CDR3 is built from 16 residues. The V and J ends lost 4 bases and 0 bases respectively, with 16 bases between them. Germline values: CDR1 MGHRA, CDR2 YSYEKL. The CDR3 sequence: CASSPGVLAHSYEQYF. Here the CDR3 DNA reads TGCGCCAGCAGCCCGGGGGTCCTAGCGCACTCCTACGAGCAGTACTTC.

This clone was recorded once. The chain is built from TRBV6-5 and TRBJ2-1; 9 bases are shared with TRBD1. The V gene end was trimmed by 8 bases and the J gene end by 8 bases; junction bases not matched to a gene: 13. The CDR3 length is 15 residues. Germline loops: CDR1 MNHEY, CDR2 SVGAGI. The CDR3 protein is CASGSPGQGSYEQFF. The DNA for the CDR3 is TGTGCCAGCGGTTCTCCGGGACAGGGTTCCTATGAGCAGTTCTTC.

This chain joins TRBV2 and TRBJ2-3; D perhaps matches TRBD2 (7 bases). V was trimmed by 6 bases and J by 4 bases, leaving 11 bases between them. The germline gives CDR1 SNHLY, CDR2 FYNNEI. The CDR3 has 13 amino acids. CDR3 loop: CASREGGSDTQYF. The CDR3 nucleotides read TGTGCCAGCAGGGAGGGGGGGTCAGATACGCAGTATTTT. Based on the CDR3 plus reference TRBV2 and TRBJ2-3, the full variable domain is EPEVTQTPSHQVTQMGQEVILRCVPISNHLYFYWYRQILGQKVEFLVSFYNNEISEKSEIFDDQFSVERPDGSNFTLKIRSTKLEDSAMYFCASREGGSDTQYFGPGTRLTVL.

This rearrangement joins TRBV28 to TRBJ2-7; D is ambiguous. Trimming cost V 5 bases and J 2 bases, with 7 bases left between them. This CDR3 contains 12 residues. From germline, CDR1 is MDHEN and CDR2 SYDVKM. CDR3 bases: TGTGCCAGCAGTCCCGACACCTACGAGCAGTACTTC. This translates into CASSPDTYEQYF.

This chain links TRBV2 with TRBJ2-5; D uncertain. This CDR3 contains 14 residues. The ends were cut back, 0 bases at V and 2 bases at J, with 7 bases in the middle. The germline CDR1 and CDR2 sequences are SNHLY and FYNNEI. Here the CDR3 DNA reads TGTGCCAGCAGTGAAGCAGTCAGACAAGAGACCCAGTACTTC. Protein: CASSEAVRQETQYF.

This clone was seen just once. This chain connects TRBV14 to TRBJ2-1; 10 bases line up with TRBD2. V was pared by 7 bases and J by 10 bases, with 10 bases of the junction left unmatched. The CDR3 sequence is 14 residues long. The germline gives CDR1 SGHDN, CDR2 FVKESK. CDR3 sequence: CASNPSGGGKEQFF. In nucleotides, the CDR3 is TGTGCCAGCAACCCCAGCGGGGGGGGTAAAGAGCAGTTCTTC.

In the case of this clone: Its ends do not fully match the called genes, so a read error is possible. V usage is TRBV7-7 and J usage is TRBJ2-5, with TRBD2 matching 9 bases. This CDR3 spans 15 amino acids. The germline gives CDR1 SSHAT, CDR2 FNYEAQ (reference sequence). The CDR3 protein is CASSSLAGRAETQYF. In DNA, the CDR3 is TGTGCTAGCAGCTCACTAGCGGGTCGGGCAGAGACCCAGTACTTC.